This T cell receptor (beta chain) was captured in a study of blood T cell repertoires in COVID-19. Study overall: Some COVID-19 samples were acute and others convalescent; all came from the United States, Italy and Spain.

The CDR3 extends over 16 amino acids. Trimming at V came to 4 bases and at J to 0 bases, leaving 0 bases not matched to a gene. Germline-derived CDR1 and CDR2 are LGHDT and YNNKEL (reference sequence). Original processing methods: Amplified reference gene primers provided the basis for estimating nucleated cell counts. Data came from immunoSEQ multiplex PCR; TCRdb stores just in-frame clones and leaves some out. The V and J calls and clone size come from that table; D and trimming were worked out from the DNA. The top ten hold roughly 3% of the sample, which has 150,000 to 200,000 clones, approximately 85% seen once.

The sequencing input was peripheral blood. This sequence originates from a man aged 55 to 69 with acute or convalescent COVID-19. The chain is built from TRBV3-1 (or the pseudogene TRBV3-2) and TRBJ2-1; 13 bases map to TRBD2. This CDR3 is CASSRLAGGSYNEQFF. CDR3 nucleotide sequence: TGTGCCAGCAGCCGACTAGCGGGAGGCTCCTACAATGAGCAGTTCTTC.